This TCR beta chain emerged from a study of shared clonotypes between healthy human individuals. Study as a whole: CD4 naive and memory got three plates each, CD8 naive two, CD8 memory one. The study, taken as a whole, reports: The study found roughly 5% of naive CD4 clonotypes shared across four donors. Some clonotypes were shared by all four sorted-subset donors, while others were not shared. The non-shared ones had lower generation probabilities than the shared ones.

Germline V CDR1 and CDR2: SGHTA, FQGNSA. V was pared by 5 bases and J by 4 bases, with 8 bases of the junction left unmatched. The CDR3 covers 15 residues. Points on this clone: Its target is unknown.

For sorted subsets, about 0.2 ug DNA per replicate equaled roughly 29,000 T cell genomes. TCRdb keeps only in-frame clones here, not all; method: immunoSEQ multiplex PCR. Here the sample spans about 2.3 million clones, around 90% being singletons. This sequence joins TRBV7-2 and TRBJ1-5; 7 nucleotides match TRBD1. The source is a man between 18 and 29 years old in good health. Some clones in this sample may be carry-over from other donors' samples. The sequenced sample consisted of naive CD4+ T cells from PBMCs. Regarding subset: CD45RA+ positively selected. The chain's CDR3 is CASSQRQGANQPQHF. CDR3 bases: TGTGCCAGCAGCCAGCGACAGGGTGCAAATCAGCCCCAGCATTTT.